This T cell receptor beta chain was sequenced for a study of blood T cell repertoires in COVID-19. Data came from immunoSEQ multiplex PCR; TCRdb stores just in-frame clones and leaves some out. The table includes some 240,000 clones, approximately 84% detected once. Everyone who took part was about 18 to 90 years old, and they came from about 23 US areas. CDR3 length equals 13 residues. With V trimmed by 3 bases and J by 6 bases, 2 bases remained unmatched. Germline V gene sequence: CDR1 KGHSH, CDR2 LQKENI. Of note for this clone: The identical CDR3 is also encoded by other nucleotide sequences in the sample.

The source of this sequence is a man in his fifties who had recovered from COVID-19. Sequencing used PBMCs or T cells enriched from blood (not recorded which). This sequence joins TRBV18 and TRBJ2-7; 10 bases are a match to TRBD1. CDR3 protein: CASSPRDRGEQYF. The CDR3 nucleotides read TGTGCCAGCTCACCCCGGGACAGGGGCGAGCAGTACTTC.